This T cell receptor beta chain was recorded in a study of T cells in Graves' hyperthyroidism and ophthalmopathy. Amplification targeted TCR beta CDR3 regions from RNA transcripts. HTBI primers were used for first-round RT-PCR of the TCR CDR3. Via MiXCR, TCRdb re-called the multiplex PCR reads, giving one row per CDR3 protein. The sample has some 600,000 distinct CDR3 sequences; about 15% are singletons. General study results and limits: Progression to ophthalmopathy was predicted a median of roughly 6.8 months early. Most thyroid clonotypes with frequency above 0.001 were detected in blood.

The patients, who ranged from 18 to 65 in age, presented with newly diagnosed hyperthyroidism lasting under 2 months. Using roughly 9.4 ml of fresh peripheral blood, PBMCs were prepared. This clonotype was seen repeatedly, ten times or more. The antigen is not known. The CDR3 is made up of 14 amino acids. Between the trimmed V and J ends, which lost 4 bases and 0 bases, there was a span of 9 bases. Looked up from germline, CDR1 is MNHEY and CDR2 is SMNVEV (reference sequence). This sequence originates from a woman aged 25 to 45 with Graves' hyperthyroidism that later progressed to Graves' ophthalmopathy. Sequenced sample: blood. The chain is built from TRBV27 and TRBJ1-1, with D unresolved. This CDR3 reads CASSSPGMNTEAFF. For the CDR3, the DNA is TGTGCCAGCAGTTCCCCGGGGATGAACACTGAAGCTTTCTTT.